This TCR beta chain was recovered during a study of T cell repertoires in cytomegalovirus infection. Study information: Both CMV infection and a matching HLA type were indicated by public TCR beta signatures. Study results and caveats: CMV-specific TCR beta clonotypes restricted by HLA-C dominated the ex vivo response. Summed public TCR beta family frequency identified CMV carriers bearing the relevant HLA.

About this clonotype: The antigen is not known.

A single record per CDR3 protein comes from TCRdb applying MiXCR to the reads. The sample records 680,000 or so distinct CDR3 sequences, 35% being singletons. Sequenced input: PBMCs. This receptor was obtained from a human donor in good health (CMV status not recorded). Some clones in this sample may be carry-over from other donors' samples.

This chain's CDR3 is CASKFPLNYGYTF. The CDR3 DNA is TGTGCCAGCAAGTTTCCACTTAACTATGGCTACACCTTC. The J gene is TRBJ1-2, the V gene TRBV7-3; D uncertain. V lost 7 bases and J lost 1, with 10 bases in between. Germline V CDR1 and CDR2: SGHTA, FQGTGA. The CDR3 length is 13 residues.